The present TCR beta chain was sequenced within a study of Ad26.COV2.S vaccination and SARS-CoV-2 variants (TCRdb year 2021). General notes on the study: Donors in the vaccine arm were drawn from COV1001, a phase I-IIa trial of Ad26.COV2.S in healthy adults that was multicentre, randomized, double-blind and placebo-controlled. Ad26.COV2.S was administered intramuscularly at 5 x 10^10 or 1 x 10^11 viral particles, either as a single shot or as two shots given 56 days apart. Sequencing of the TCRbeta repertoire served to evaluate the specificity and breadth of SARS-CoV-2-reactive T cell receptors following Ad26.COV2.S vaccination. A total of some 30 samples were included in the TCR-sequenced set, comprising some 20 Ad26.COV2.S vaccine recipients, 5 placebo recipients and 8 SARS-CoV-2 convalescent individuals. Participants in the trial were split at random into five groups of five each, receiving low-dose or high-dose Ad26.COV2.S once or twice, or else placebo on both occasions. Investigators did not know the trial group allocation while performing experiments and assessing outcomes. Overall study outcomes, separate from this receptor: Comparing responses between vaccine doses or regimens was not something the study was powered to do. The authors noted that total T cell responses may have been underestimated by the TCR breadth and depth analyses. Vaccine and placebo recipients had comparable non-spike TCR breadth, which fits with the vaccine containing only spike. Spike-specific TCR breadth was higher in Ad26.COV2.S recipients than in placebo recipients (P = 0.0014). Substantial breadth of spike-specific CD8+ and CD4+ T cell responses was reported after vaccination.

According to the germline V gene (reference sequence), CDR1 reads DFQATT and CDR2 reads SNEGSKA. The CDR3 runs 11 residues from the cysteine to the phenylalanine. CDR3 DNA is the only sequence kept; it has 33 bases, read in frame from the first base. The junction carries 12 bases between V and J, which are trimmed by 5 bases and 8 bases respectively. The treatment or condition tag for this specimen amounts to: roughly 19 received Ad26.COV2.S at low or high dose, single or two shots; roughly five received placebo; per-sample allocation not given. For vaccine and placebo recipients, the sequenced repertoires came from samples collected on day 63 after the first injection. Between 29 July and 7 August 2020, Cohort 1b enrolled around 25 adults aged 18-55 years at one site in Boston, USA. As a vaccine, Ad26.COV2.S was a replication-incompetent adenovirus type 26 vector that expressed a prefusion-stabilized SARS-CoV-2 spike protein derived from the original Wuhan strain.

In the case of this clone: Its antigen remains undetermined. No quality values exist for individual bases; no much larger clone is one base distant.

The immunoSEQ Assay was the method used to sequence TCRbeta CDR3 regions. After extraction, genomic DNA underwent amplification by bias-controlled multiplex PCR, followed by high-throughput sequencing. The paper's processing steps were these. Collapsing and filtering of sequences were performed to quantify the absolute abundance of each unique TCRbeta CDR3 region. T cell fraction was estimated by normalization of TCRbeta template counts to usable DNA, with usable DNA being measured through amplification of reference genes present in all nucleated cells. Repertoire TCRs were annotated as SARS-CoV-2-specific by exact matching of V gene, CDR3 amino acid sequence and J gene to a known reactive TCR set. MIRA supplied the reference SARS-CoV-2 TCR set, which was filtered for enrichment in COVID-19-positive ImmuneCODE repertoires so that public or cross-reactive TCRs were removed. Based on the MIRA antigens, annotated TCRs were further analysed at the level of specific ORF or position within ORF. Depth was the summed frequency of annotated unique rearrangements, while breadth was defined as annotated unique rearrangements over total unique productive rearrangements. TCR breadth was compared between groups using two-sided Wilcoxon rank-sum tests. TCRdb's version of the immuneACCESS table is confined to in-frame rearrangements and falls short of the full clone set. An unresolved V gene accounts for under half of the shortfall where checked; the remainder is of unknown origin. The V and J calls and clone size are taken from that table; D and trimming were inferred from the DNA. A total of approximately 240,000 clones appear in this sample, around 89% of them only once. Of the sample, around 10% falls within the top ten clones.

The sequence came from a person between 18 and 65 years old who received the Ad26.COV2.S COVID-19 vaccine or a placebo. The chain employs TRBV20-1 and TRBJ1-2, with no confidently assigned D gene. This specimen consisted of peripheral blood, obtained in a trial of Ad26.COV2.S vaccine versus placebo. The bases read TGCAGTGCTGACCCACATTCGGGCTACACCTTC. Its protein reads: CSADPHSGYTF.